These 5 T cell receptor beta chains came from one sample sequenced in a study of identical twins. One entry per CDR3 protein results from TCRdb running MiXCR on the 5' RACE reads. Of 500,000 to 550,000 distinct CDR3 sequences listed, 20% to 25% are singletons. These same data were also listed under a study on yellow fever vaccine responses in identical twins.

Sequencing input: CD4+ T cells sorted from blood. The receptors originated from a woman in her late teens or twenties in good health.

The J gene is TRBJ2-1, the V gene TRBV5-1; no clear D. The CDR3 is made up of 15 amino acids. The germline CDR1 and CDR2 sequences are SGHRS and YFSETQ. With 4 bases removed from V and 5 bases from J, the gap between germline ends came to 16 bases. The CDR3 spells CASSRGGAGDNEQFF. The CDR3 DNA reads as TGCGCCAGCAGCCGCGGCGGCGCTGGAGACAATGAGCAGTTCTTC.

This sequence joins TRBV11-2 and TRBJ2-3; 9 bases fit TRBD1. From germline, CDR1 is SGHAT and CDR2 FQNNGV. The CDR3 is 15 residues long. V lost 5 bases, J lost 6 bases, and 9 bases stayed unmatched. The CDR3 loop reads CASSQDRGVPDTQYF. The CDR3 DNA reads TGTGCCAGCAGCCAGGACAGGGGCGTCCCGGATACGCAGTATTTT.

The chain carries TRBV20-1 and TRBJ2-7; D possibly corresponds to TRBD1 (6 bases). Germline lookup yields CDR1 DFQATT and CDR2 SNEGSKA (reference sequence). V was clipped by 5 bases and J by 2 bases, with 13 bases between them. The CDR3 totals 13 residues. CDR3 loop: CSAFYRETYEQYF. CDR3 nucleotides: TGCAGTGCTTTCTACAGGGAAACCTACGAGCAGTACTTC.

The rearrangement uses TRBV5-1 and TRBJ2-3; a possible D gene is TRBD2 (6 bases). The germline V gene has CDR1 SGHRS and CDR2 YFSETQ. The length of the CDR3 is 14 residues. V dropped 4 bases and J dropped 5 bases, with 14 bases sitting between them. CDR3 amino acids: CASSPGVAVDTQYF. CDR3 coding DNA: TGCGCCAGCAGCCCGGGGGTAGCGGTAGATACGCAGTATTTT.

This clonotype has a handful of counts. This chain links TRBV5-1 with TRBJ1-6, with D unclear. The CDR3 loop spans 14 amino acids. V was trimmed by 0 bases and J by 6 bases, leaving 7 bases between them. The germline V gene has CDR1 SGHRS and CDR2 YFSETQ. CDR3 loop: CASSLGDGNSPLHF. The CDR3 nucleotides read TGCGCCAGCAGCTTGGGTGACGGTAATTCACCCCTCCACTTT.